The T cell receptor (beta chain) described here comes from a study of blood T cell repertoires in COVID-19. In the authors' methods: Amplifying reference gene primers gave estimates of nucleated cell counts. Using immunoSEQ multiplex PCR, the repertoire was profiled, and TCRdb retains in-frame clones only, with some absent. That table furnishes V, J and clone size, whereas the DNA furnished D and trimming. The sample holds around 200,000 clones; around nine tenths are singletons and the top ten take under 3.5%. Germline V lookup: CDR1 SQVTM, CDR2 ANQGSEA. V was cut by 6 bases and J by 5 bases, with 16 bases left in between. CDR3 length: 13 amino acids.

The receptor's source is a man between 70 and 80 years old with acute or convalescent COVID-19. Sequenced sample: peripheral blood. This chain joins TRBV29-1 and TRBJ1-1, with D perhaps TRBD1 (5 bases). DNA of the CDR3: TGCAGCGTCCCGGGGGTGGGGAAAACTGAAGCTTTCTTT. It translates to CSVPGVGKTEAFF.